This TCR beta chain comes out of a study of identical twins. TCRdb processed the 5' RACE reads anew with MiXCR; each CDR3 protein has one entry. The sample has about 530,000 distinct CDR3 sequences; roughly 15% are singletons. V was shortened by 0 bases and J by 0 bases, with 12 bases between the two germline ends. Germline V gene lookup returns CDR1 MNHEY and CDR2 SVGAGI. This CDR3 has 17 amino acids. This sample was shared with a second study, whose subject was yellow fever vaccine responses in identical twins.

The specimen sequenced was CD4+ T cells sorted from blood. The sequence was obtained from a woman aged 18-29 years in good health. V usage is TRBV6-5 and J usage is TRBJ2-1; TRBD2 is a possible D gene (6 bases). CDR3 in amino acids: CASSYSGTSLSYNEQFF. The CDR3 DNA follows: TGTGCCAGCAGTTACTCGGGGACTTCACTCTCCTACAATGAGCAGTTCTTC.